This T cell receptor (beta chain) was observed in a study of cytomegalovirus exposure and HLA in healthy donors. Study results and limitations: Altogether, some 170 TCR beta chains were recorded as cytomegalovirus-associated.

Remarks on this clone: Antigen unknown.

Amplification used 60 Vbeta primers and 13 Jbeta primers. Data came from immunoSEQ multiplex PCR; TCRdb stores just in-frame clones and leaves some out. The sample consists of 100,000 to 150,000 clones, about three quarters of them appearing once. Sequencing used PBMCs. The clonotype was recovered from a man aged 25-40 years in good health and CMV-seronegative.

The CDR3 DNA reads as TGTGCCTGGAGTTCGTTCAGGGGGGCCAACGAGCAGTACTTC. It translates to CAWSSFRGANEQYF. This chain uses TRBV30 with TRBJ2-7; D perhaps matches TRBD1 (7 bases). There are 14 residues in the CDR3. The V and J ends lost 2 bases and 5 bases respectively, with 16 bases between them. Per the germline V gene, CDR1 is GTSNPN and CDR2 is SVGIG (reference sequence).